The 11 T cell receptor beta chains in this list originate from one sample, sequenced in a study of breast tumors, draining lymph nodes, adjacent tissues. TCRdb ran MiXCR on the multiplex PCR reads and lists one entry per CDR3 protein. The profile shows about 14,000 distinct CDR3 sequences, about 56% of them singletons. The sample comprised tumor-adjacent breast tissue. Every receptor here comes from a female donor with breast cancer. Some clones in this sample may be carry-over from other donors' samples.

The chain is built from TRBV29-1 and TRBJ2-3; D is uncertain. This CDR3 comprises 13 residues. The germline V and J ends were trimmed by 3 bases and 3 bases, with 10 bases remaining between them. Germline V gene lookup returns CDR1 SQVTM and CDR2 ANQGSEA. The DNA of the CDR3 is TGCAGCGTTGACCAGTGGGATACAGATACGCAGTATTTT. It is translated as CSVDQWDTDTQYF.

The rearrangement joins TRBV5-1 to TRBJ2-7; TRBD2 matches at 9 bases. J lost 2 bases, V lost 4 bases, and 4 bases had no gene match. This CDR3 has 14 residues. CDR1 is SGHRS, CDR2 YFSETQ, per germline. The CDR3 protein is CASSLGLATYEQYF. Written as DNA, the CDR3 is TGCGCCAGCAGCCTCGGACTAGCGACCTACGAGCAGTACTTC.

In its sample, this clonotype was seen a few times. The genes are TRBV2 and TRBJ2-5; no definite D call. Germline CDR1 SNHLY, CDR2 FYNNEI. The germline V and J ends were trimmed by 2 bases and 0 bases, with 7 bases remaining between them. The CDR3 totals 14 residues. The CDR3 DNA reads as TGTGCCAGCAGTGAAAACACTTACCAAGAGACCCAGTACTTC. Translation gives CASSENTYQETQYF.

This clonotype was seen a few times. The genes are TRBV9 and TRBJ2-2, with D hard to call. Germline V gene sequence: CDR1 SGDLS, CDR2 YYNGEE. The CDR3 has 12 residues. Between the trimmed V and J ends, which lost 0 bases and 7 bases, there was a span of 4 bases. This chain's CDR3 is CASSVVNGELFF. CDR3 coding DNA: TGTGCCAGCAGCGTAGTCAACGGGGAGCTGTTTTTT. The full variable domain, its missing parts supplied by reference TRBV9 and TRBJ2-2, is DSGVTQTPKHLITATGQRVTLRCSPRSGDLSVYWYQQSLDQGLQFLIQYYNGEERAKGNILERFSAQQFPDLHSELNLSSLELGDSALYFCASSVVNGELFFGEGSRLTVL.

With respect to this clonotype: This may be a read error, as it is one base from a much larger clone. CDR3 loop: CASSLRGNAEAFF. In nucleotides, the CDR3 is TGTGCCAGCAGCTTAAGGGGGAACGCTGAAGCTTTCTTT. The V call is TRBV11-2, the J call TRBJ1-1; tentatively, D is TRBD1 (6 bases). Germline V gene sequence: CDR1 SGHAT, CDR2 FQNNGV. The CDR3 has 13 residues.

This clonotype has a count of ten or more. The V call is TRBV3-1, the J call TRBJ2-7; D unclear. Germline V gives CDR1 LGHDT, CDR2 YNNKEL (reference sequence). V was shortened by 1 base and J by 8 bases, with 12 bases between the two germline ends. The CDR3 is made up of 13 amino acids. Here the CDR3 DNA reads TGTGCCAGCAGCCAAGGCGCGGTGGATCAGCAGTACTTC. Protein product: CASSQGAVDQQYF.

The V call is TRBV19, the J call TRBJ2-3; 10 nucleotides match TRBD2. The CDR3 consists of 13 residues. Per germline, CDR1 LNHDA and CDR2 SQIVND (reference sequence). The V gene end was trimmed by 9 bases and the J gene end by 4 bases; junction bases not matched to a gene: 4. In DNA form, the CDR3 reads TGTGCCAGCCTAGCGGGAGAGGCAGATACGCAGTATTTT. Translated, it gives CASLAGEADTQYF.

This clonotype occurred a few times. One end of the junction does not line up with germline, which may come from a read error. The rearrangement joins TRBV29-1 to TRBJ2-3, with TRBD2 identical over 13 bases. Germline CDR1 is SQVTM and CDR2 is ANQGSEA. This CDR3 is built from 12 residues. The DNA of the CDR3 is TGCAGCGCCATGGGACTAGCGGGGTCAATGGATTTT. It specifies CSAMGLAGSMDF.

This clonotype was recorded once. Likely a read error: the CDR3 ends without its conserved phenylalanine or tryptophan. The chain is built from TRBV6-1 and TRBJ1-3, with TRBD1 as a possible D gene (6 bases). Germline V CDR1 and CDR2: MNHNS, SASEGT. Trimming took 6 bases from V and 2 from J, leaving 17 bases between them. The CDR3 contains 16 residues. The CDR3, as DNA: TGTGCCAGCAGCGCGACAGGTCCTACGACTGGAAACACCATATATGCT. Amino acids: CASSATGPTTGNTIYA.

As for this clonotype: Lacking the conserved final phenylalanine or tryptophan, this CDR3 likely reflects a read error. CDR3 nucleotide sequence: TGTGCCACCAGTGATCCAACAGGGCTCTATGGCTACACCCTC. The encoded protein is CATSDPTGLYGYTL. The genes are TRBV24-1 and TRBJ1-2; D may be TRBD1 (6 bases). The CDR3 runs 14 residues. From germline, CDR1 is KGHDR and CDR2 SFDVKD. The V end was cut by 3 bases, the J end by 4 bases, with 11 bases between.

This clonotype has only a few counts. This chain uses TRBV20-1 with TRBJ1-5; TRBD1 is a possible D gene (5 bases). The V and J ends lost 8 bases and 4 bases respectively, with 18 bases between them. CDR1 and CDR2 (germline): DFQATT, SNEGSKA (reference sequence). CDR3 length equals 14 residues. CDR3 coding DNA: TGCAGTTTATCCCCCGGGACGTCGAATCAGCCCCAGCATTTT. Translating it yields CSLSPGTSNQPQHF.